This TCR beta chain was identified in a study of blood T cells in healthy people across ages. Then a second PCR, running roughly 6 to 12 cycles, was carried out with a sample-barcoded 5' primer and a J-beta primer mix. Each CDR3 protein is one row after TCRdb ran MiXCR on the 5' RACE reads. The data show around 820,000 distinct CDR3 sequences, with 25% seen just once and roughly 3.5% held by the top ten. Unmatched junction bases numbered 16, after V lost 4 bases and J lost 2 bases. The CDR3 is made up of 19 amino acids. Germline V gives CDR1 SGHRS, CDR2 YFSETQ. These sequences were also reported in another study, on T cells of mothers and their children. That source adds: Reads recorded for TCR beta CDR3 numbered over 8.5 million per mother and about 3 million per child. At a sensitivity of approximately 100 clones per million clonotypes, no persistent microchimeric T cell clones appeared.

Input material: blood. This clonotype was obtained from a boy aged 10-17 years in good health. This sequence joins TRBV5-1 and TRBJ2-1; 9 nucleotides line up with TRBD1. The CDR3 protein is CASSLPGQGQFQTYNEQFF. The DNA for the CDR3 is TGCGCCAGCAGCCTACCGGGACAGGGACAATTTCAAACCTACAATGAGCAGTTCTTC.